The next 25 T cell receptor beta chains were all read from a single sample in a study of cytomegalovirus exposure and HLA in healthy donors. PCR involved 60 Vbeta and 13 Jbeta primers. TCRdb keeps only in-frame clones here, not all; method: immunoSEQ multiplex PCR. Of about 130,000 clones in the sample, 65% to 90% are singletons; the top ten hold approximately 3%. Sequencing was done on a sample of PBMCs. These receptors were collected from a woman younger than 30 in good health and CMV-seropositive.

The chain uses TRBV19 and TRBJ2-7; 10 bases match TRBD1. The CDR3 contains 15 residues. Trimming removed 5 bases from V and 1 base from J; junction bases left unmatched: 5. From germline, CDR1 is LNHDA and CDR2 SQIVND (reference sequence). The DNA for the CDR3 is TGTGCCAGTAGTGCGAGGACAGGGGGATCCTACGAGCAGTACTTC. Protein product: CASSARTGGSYEQYF.

V and J are TRBV7-9 and TRBJ2-1; a possible D gene is TRBD1 (5 bases). Germline-derived CDR1 and CDR2 are SEHNR and FQNEAQ (reference sequence). V dropped 4 bases and J dropped 12 bases, with 19 bases sitting between them. The CDR3 runs to 14 residues. The CDR3: CASSSQGRLVGQFF. In nucleotides, the CDR3 is TGTGCCAGCAGCTCCCAGGGTAGGCTAGTGGGGCAGTTCTTC.

The rearrangement joins TRBV4-1 to TRBJ2-5; D may be TRBD2 (7 bases). V lost 4 bases and J 5 bases, leaving 23 bases between the germline ends. This CDR3 region has 17 residues. The germline V gene encodes CDR1 MGHRA and CDR2 YSYEKL. DNA for the CDR3: TGCGCCAGCAGCCTCCTGGGGGGCGGGGGCCCTCGGGAGACCCAGTACTTC. The encoded protein is CASSLLGGGGPRETQYF.

The chain couples TRBV5-1 to TRBJ2-7, with 11 bases fitting TRBD2. Per the germline V gene, CDR1 is SGHRS and CDR2 is YFSETQ. Losses at the gene ends were 2 bases for V and 2 bases for J; bases not matched to a gene: 6. This CDR3 has 16 amino acids. CDR3 sequence reads: CASSFTSGGLPYEQYF. The CDR3 nucleotides read TGCGCCAGCAGCTTTACTAGCGGGGGCCTTCCCTACGAGCAGTACTTC. Full variable domain (missing parts from reference TRBV5-1 and TRBJ2-7): KAGVTQTPRYLIKTRGQQVTLSCSPISGHRSVSWYQQTPGQGLQFLFEYFSETQRNKGNFPGRFSGRQFSNSRSEMNVSTLELGDSALYLCASSFTSGGLPYEQYFGPGTRLTVT.

This clone has just one count. J is TRBJ1-3 and V is TRBV4-1, with TRBD1 as a possible D gene (5 bases). The V gene lost 3 bases and the J gene lost 0 bases, with 12 bases spanning the gap. CDR3 length: 16 amino acids. Germline loops: CDR1 MGHRA, CDR2 YSYEKL. The CDR3 sequence: CASSHPGQGSGNTIYF. The CDR3 DNA reads TGCGCCAGCAGCCACCCTGGGCAGGGCTCTGGAAACACCATATATTTT.

The chain carries TRBV2 and TRBJ2-5; 9 nucleotides agree with TRBD1. Per germline, CDR1 SNHLY and CDR2 FYNNEI. This CDR3 has 14 residues. Unmatched junction bases numbered 8, after V lost 8 bases and J lost 4 bases. The CDR3 sequence: CASGRGQGVETQYF. CDR3 DNA sequence: TGTGCCAGCGGCCGGGGACAGGGAGTAGAGACCCAGTACTTC.

This chain links TRBV2 with TRBJ1-3, with D possibly TRBD1 on 5 matching bases. V dropped 0 bases and J dropped 0 bases, with 12 bases sitting between them. Germline CDR1 and CDR2: SNHLY and FYNNEI. This CDR3 comprises 17 residues. The CDR3 DNA sequence: TGTGCCAGCAGTGAAGCGCTTCCAGGGTTCTCTGGAAACACCATATATTTT. Protein product: CASSEALPGFSGNTIYF.

The V and J genes are TRBV2 and TRBJ2-5; D is unresolved. Judging by the DNA end, TRBJ2-7 fits better; the J call may be wrong. CDR3 size: 12 residues. Germline-derived CDR1 and CDR2 are SNHLY and FYNNEI. Here the CDR3 reads CASSSISNEQYF. CDR3 coding DNA: TGTGCCAGCAGTTCCATTTCAAACGAGCAGTACTTC.

A few counts support this clone. This rearrangement joins TRBV2 to TRBJ2-5, with TRBD1 identical over 8 bases. Unmatched junction bases numbered 4, after V lost 6 bases and J lost 1 base. The CDR3 runs to 14 residues. The germline V gene encodes CDR1 SNHLY and CDR2 FYNNEI. In nucleotides, the CDR3 is TGTGCCAGCAGGGGGACAGGAAGCCAAGAGACCCAGTACTTC. This encodes CASRGTGSQETQYF.

This sequence joins TRBV5-1 and TRBJ2-7; 9 bases fit TRBD1. V dropped 3 bases and J dropped 5; count of bases not matched to a gene: 6. This CDR3 region has 14 residues. Germline CDR1 reads SGHRS; CDR2 reads YFSETQ. The CDR3 spells CASSSWDRVDEQYF. CDR3 coding DNA: TGCGCCAGCAGCTCGTGGGACAGGGTGGACGAGCAGTACTTC. The entire variable domain, with the rest obtained from reference TRBV5-1 and TRBJ2-7, is as follows: KAGVTQTPRYLIKTRGQQVTLSCSPISGHRSVSWYQQTPGQGLQFLFEYFSETQRNKGNFPGRFSGRQFSNSRSEMNVSTLELGDSALYLCASSSWDRVDEQYFGPGTRLTVT.

J is TRBJ2-5 and V is TRBV30; 9 nucleotides line up with TRBD2. The CDR3 totals 13 residues. V gave up 8 bases and J gave up 2 bases; unmatched junction bases: 6. CDR1 GTSNPN and CDR2 SVGIG come from the germline V gene (reference sequence). CDR3 loop: CARSGGLQETQYF. The CDR3 DNA reads TGTGCCCGCAGCGGGGGGCTACAAGAGACCCAGTACTTC.

The chain carries TRBV6-1 and TRBJ1-1, with a possible D match to TRBD1 (6 bases). The germline CDR1 and CDR2 sequences are MNHNS and SASEGT. The CDR3 is 15 residues long. The V gene lost 10 bases and the J gene lost 8 bases, with 26 bases spanning the gap. CDR3 coding DNA: TGTGCCACCAAGGAACGGGGACAAATCCCCTCGGAAGCTTTCTTT. Translating it yields CATKERGQIPSEAFF.

This chain joins TRBV7-3 and TRBJ2-2; D may be TRBD2 (6 bases). CDR1 SGHTA and CDR2 FQGTGA come from the germline V gene. The CDR3 covers 13 residues. Trimming stripped 5 bases from V and 8 bases from J, with 12 bases between. This CDR3 reads CASSPGGSGELFF. The CDR3 DNA follows: TGTGCCAGCAGCCCTGGGGGGAGTGGGGAGCTGTTTTTT.

V is TRBV19 and J is TRBJ2-2, with D unresolved. This CDR3 contains 14 residues. Germline V gene sequence: CDR1 LNHDA, CDR2 SQIVND (reference sequence). The ends were cut back, 3 bases at V and 1 base at J, with 6 bases in the middle. The CDR3 protein is CASSISGNTGELFF. CDR3 coding DNA: TGTGCCAGTAGTATCTCCGGGAACACCGGGGAGCTGTTTTTT.

V gene TRBV4-1 combines with J gene TRBJ1-2; the D gene is possibly TRBD1 (6 bases). The CDR3 spans 16 residues. V gave up 0 bases and J gave up 2 bases, with 13 bases separating them. CDR1 is MGHRA, CDR2 YSYEKL, per germline. The CDR3 DNA follows: TGCGCCAGCAGCCAAGATCTGGGGGCGATAAACTATGGCTACACCTTC. Translation gives CASSQDLGAINYGYTF.

The chain recombines TRBV29-1 with TRBJ2-3, with TRBD2 matching 10 bases. Germline CDR1 SQVTM, CDR2 ANQGSEA. This CDR3 comprises 17 residues. Trimming removed 7 bases from V and 4 bases from J; junction bases left unmatched: 17. The CDR3 loop is CSAEGYGAGGMADTQYF. In nucleotides, the CDR3 is TGCAGCGCTGAGGGCTATGGAGCGGGGGGGATGGCAGATACGCAGTATTTT.

The V and J genes are TRBV5-1 and TRBJ2-3, with 10 bases aligning to TRBD2. With 3 bases clipped from V and 1 base from J, the junction kept 5 bases outside the gene matches. The germline gives CDR1 SGHRS, CDR2 YFSETQ. The CDR3 covers 16 residues. CDR3: CASSSSTSGGTDTQYF. CDR3 nucleotides: TGCGCCAGCAGCTCCTCCACTAGCGGGGGCACAGATACGCAGTATTTT. The variable domain in full, with the rest retrieved from reference TRBV5-1 and TRBJ2-3, is KAGVTQTPRYLIKTRGQQVTLSCSPISGHRSVSWYQQTPGQGLQFLFEYFSETQRNKGNFPGRFSGRQFSNSRSEMNVSTLELGDSALYLCASSSSTSGGTDTQYFGPGTRLTVL.

The chain recombines TRBV19 with TRBJ2-1, with TRBD1 as a possible D gene (5 bases). This CDR3 spans 13 amino acids. Germline lookup yields CDR1 LNHDA and CDR2 SQIVND (reference sequence). V lost 11 bases and J 0 bases, leaving 11 bases between the germline ends. The CDR3 region is CACRASSYNEQFF. For the CDR3, the DNA is TGTGCCTGCAGGGCGAGCTCCTACAATGAGCAGTTCTTC.

This chain's CDR3 is CASGNNRGALETDTQYF. CDR3 nucleotides: TGCGCCAGCGGGAATAACCGGGGGGCGCTGGAAACAGATACGCAGTATTTT. The rearrangement links TRBV23-1 to TRBJ2-3, with D tentatively TRBD2 (7 bases). TRBV23-1 is flagged as an ORF with uncertain function. Trimming took 8 bases from V and 3 from J, leaving 24 bases between them. The CDR3 runs to 17 residues.

The V and J genes are TRBV5-1 and TRBJ2-7; 7 bases map to TRBD1. The V gene end was trimmed by 3 bases and the J gene end by 0 bases; junction bases not matched to a gene: 3. CDR1 and CDR2 from the germline V gene are SGHRS and YFSETQ. This CDR3 has 14 residues. The CDR3 protein is CASSSQGSSYEQYF. CDR3 DNA: TGCGCCAGCAGCTCACAGGGGAGCTCCTACGAGCAGTACTTC.

V and J are TRBV6-5 and TRBJ1-1; possible D gene TRBD1, 5 bases. V was shortened by 6 bases and J by 6 bases, with 14 bases between the two germline ends. This CDR3 has 13 residues. CDR1 and CDR2 (germline): MNHEY, SVGAGI. CDR3 nucleotides: TGTGCCAGCAGGCGGGGGTTGCAGGCTGAAGCTTTCTTT. Residues: CASRRGLQAEAFF.

With regard to this clone: The sample holds other DNA sequences that translate to the same CDR3. J is TRBJ2-5 and V is TRBV18; D is perhaps TRBD2 (6 bases). Trimming cost V 3 bases and J 5 bases, with 10 bases left between them. The CDR3 length is 13 residues. Per germline, CDR1 KGHSH and CDR2 LQKENI. The CDR3: CASSPPRGETQYF. The CDR3 bases are TGTGCCAGCTCACCCCCACGGGGGGAGACCCAGTACTTC.

The chain joins TRBV2 to TRBJ1-1, with TRBD1 identical over 12 bases. The CDR3 spans 16 residues. Germline lookup yields CDR1 SNHLY and CDR2 FYNNEI. The J segment lost 4 bases and the V segment lost 7 bases, leaving 10 bases of the junction unmatched. CDR3 amino acids: CASIPGQGAGGTEAFF. The CDR3 region has the DNA TGTGCCAGCATTCCGGGACAGGGGGCGGGGGGCACTGAAGCTTTCTTT.

This chain uses TRBV6-1 with TRBJ2-6; D ambiguous. The germline V gene encodes CDR1 MNHNS and CDR2 SASEGT. The germline V and J ends were trimmed by 8 bases and 1 base, with 3 bases remaining between them. This CDR3 has 12 amino acids. In DNA form, the CDR3 reads TGTGCCAGCCAGTCTGGGGCCAACGTCCTGACTTTC. This codes for CASQSGANVLTF.

The rearrangement links TRBV6-1 to TRBJ1-1; a possible D gene is TRBD1 (6 bases). The CDR3 spans 13 residues. V gave up 6 bases and J gave up 0 bases, with 8 bases separating them. Germline V gene data show CDR1 as MNHNS and CDR2 as SASEGT. The CDR3 here is CASSRGMNTEAFF. The DNA of the CDR3 is TGTGCCAGCAGCAGGGGAATGAACACTGAAGCTTTCTTT.